The 20 T cell receptor beta chains below all came from one sample that was sequenced in a study of regulatory T cells in long-lasting Graves disease. Arm-PCR of CDR3 regions and iRepertoire HTBI primers were the basis on which TCR beta libraries were built. TCRdb reanalysed the multiplex PCR reads using MiXCR and keeps one entry per CDR3 protein. The sample consists of about 430,000 distinct CDR3 sequences, roughly 23% of them appearing once. Time point denoted: persistent/refractory GD, antithyroid drugs over 5 years with positive TRAb. PBMC-derived RNA was used for the TCR library. The sample here was peripheral blood mononuclear cells (PBMCs), taken when the disease was refractory, from a patient treated with antithyroid drugs. The receptors stem from a female donor with Graves disease.

This clonotype showed up just a few times. The chain is built from TRBV5-4 and TRBJ2-5; 7 bases agree with TRBD2. The ends lost 4 bases at V and 5 bases at J; junction bases unmatched: 5. Germline-derived CDR1 and CDR2 are SGHNT and YYREEE (reference sequence). The CDR3 extends over 13 amino acids. CDR3 region: CASSRGVFETQYF. DNA for the CDR3: TGTGCCAGCAGCCGGGGGGTTTTTGAGACCCAGTACTTC.

This clonotype was observed once. The chain employs TRBV7-6 and TRBJ2-3; a possible D gene is TRBD2 (5 bases). Trimming cost V 1 base and J 4 bases, with 12 bases left between them. Germline-derived CDR1 and CDR2 are SGHVS and FNYEAQ. The CDR3 has 15 residues. The CDR3 nucleotides are TGTGCCAGCAGCTTAGTATCGGGGTTGGCAGATACGCAGTATTTT. Translating gives CASSLVSGLADTQYF.

There are a few counts of this clonotype. The gene calls are TRBV7-2 and TRBJ2-2; D is unresolved. CDR3 length equals 12 residues. Per the germline V gene, CDR1 is SGHTA and CDR2 is FQGNSA. V dropped 6 bases and J dropped 10 bases, with 12 bases sitting between them. This CDR3 is CASSSWAKELFF. The CDR3 DNA reads TGTGCCAGCAGTAGTTGGGCGAAGGAGCTGTTTTTT.

As regards this clonotype: This sequence may be a read error, since a much larger clone differs from it by one base. The chain is built from TRBV20-1 and TRBJ1-6, with D possibly matching TRBD1 (5 bases). The CDR3 covers 16 residues. Germline V gives CDR1 DFQATT, CDR2 SNEGSKA (reference sequence). The CDR3 protein is CGAREGRESYNSPLHF. CDR3 sequence (DNA): TGCGGTGCTAGAGAGGGGCGGGAATCCTATAATTCACCCCTCCACTTT.

Many counts were recorded for this clonotype. The chain uses TRBV20-1 and TRBJ1-6; TRBD1 might be the D (5 bases). Germline lookup yields CDR1 DFQATT and CDR2 SNEGSKA (reference sequence). CDR3 length: 13 amino acids. V shed 5 bases and J shed 1 base, with 6 bases lying between them. The CDR3 region is CSARGSYNSPLHF. DNA of the CDR3: TGCAGTGCTCGGGGGTCCTATAATTCACCCCTCCACTTT.

The gene calls are TRBV7-8 and TRBJ2-7; tentative D call: TRBD2 (5 bases). Germline V gives CDR1 SGHVS, CDR2 FQNEAQ. The germline V and J ends were trimmed by 1 base and 9 bases, with 16 bases remaining between them. CDR3 length: 14 residues. The chain's CDR3 is CASSLVLDFGGQYF. The DNA for the CDR3 is TGTGCCAGCAGCTTAGTTCTCGACTTTGGAGGGCAGTACTTC.

There are a few counts of this clonotype. The chain is built from TRBV19 and TRBJ1-5, with D tentatively TRBD1 (5 bases). Deletions cut 6 bases from V and 1 base from J, with 13 bases between. The CDR3 runs 15 residues. The germline V gene encodes CDR1 LNHDA and CDR2 SQIVND (reference sequence). This CDR3 is CASRGTGNSNQPQHF. The CDR3 nucleotides are TGTGCCAGTAGGGGGACGGGGAACAGCAATCAGCCCCAGCATTTT. Full variable domain (outside the CDR3, taken from reference TRBV19 and TRBJ1-5): DGGITQSPKYLFRKEGQNVTLSCEQNLNHDAMYWYRQDPGQGLRLIYYSQIVNDFQKGDIAEGYSVSREKKESFPLTVTSAQKNPTAFYLCASRGTGNSNQPQHFGDGTRLSIL.

This clonotype was observed at least ten times. J is TRBJ1-6 and V is TRBV2, with D hard to call. This CDR3 is built from 16 residues. Germline V gene sequence: CDR1 SNHLY, CDR2 FYNNEI. Trimming removed 1 base at V and 0 bases at J, with 7 bases between. The CDR3 nucleotides are TGTGCCAGCAGTGAAGGAGGTAGCTCCTATAATTCACCCCTCCACTTT. This translates into CASSEGGSSYNSPLHF.

This chain uses TRBV13 with TRBJ2-2; D uncertain. The CDR3 contains 15 residues. CDR1 is PRHDT and CDR2 is FYEKMQ in the germline V gene (reference sequence). Trimming stripped 1 base from V and 10 bases from J, with 16 bases between. In DNA form, the CDR3 reads TGTGCCAGCAGCTTAGTCCCTCAAAGGGCGGAGGAGCTGTTTTTT. Amino acids: CASSLVPQRAEELFF.

At least ten counts were recorded for this clonotype. The chain uses TRBV5-1 and TRBJ2-2, with D possibly TRBD1 on 6 matching bases. This CDR3 spans 13 amino acids. Germline V gene sequence: CDR1 SGHRS, CDR2 YFSETQ. The V gene lost 4 bases and the J gene lost 5 bases, with 9 bases spanning the gap. The CDR3 sequence: CASSKDSTGELFF. In DNA, the CDR3 is TGCGCCAGCAGCAAGGACAGTACCGGGGAGCTGTTTTTT.

This clonotype occurred many times. The chain recombines TRBV2 with TRBJ2-7, with D perhaps matching TRBD2 (6 bases). The CDR3 length is 14 residues. V dropped 5 bases and J dropped 1 base, with 12 bases sitting between them. Per the germline V gene, CDR1 is SNHLY and CDR2 is FYNNEI. The CDR3 reads CASSFRERSYEQYF. DNA of the CDR3: TGTGCCAGCAGTTTTCGGGAGCGATCCTACGAGCAGTACTTC.

This clonotype has ten or more counts. The V and J genes are TRBV5-1 and TRBJ2-2; D is ambiguous. V lost 1 base and J lost 1, with 5 bases in between. This CDR3 region has 14 residues. Germline-derived CDR1 and CDR2 are SGHRS and YFSETQ. This CDR3 is CASSLLMNTGELFF. The CDR3 DNA reads as TGCGCCAGCAGCTTGCTTATGAACACCGGGGAGCTGTTTTTT.

CDR3 nucleotide sequence: TGCGCCAGCAGCTTGGGACAGACAGCGAACACCGGGGAGCTGTTTTTT. Translating gives CASSLGQTANTGELFF. The chain couples TRBV5-1 to TRBJ2-2, with D maybe TRBD1 (5 bases). The ends were cut back, 0 bases at V and 0 bases at J, with 9 bases in the middle. Germline CDR1 and CDR2: SGHRS and YFSETQ. The CDR3 has 16 amino acids.

The chain has TRBV27 and TRBJ2-2, with 7 bases identical to TRBD1. CDR1 is MNHEY, CDR2 SMNVEV, per germline (reference sequence). The V and J ends lost 1 base and 5 bases, in that order; junction bases with no gene match: 10. This CDR3 contains 17 residues. The CDR3 loop reads CASSLYFGTVGTGELFF. DNA of the CDR3: TGTGCCAGCAGTTTATACTTCGGGACAGTGGGGACCGGGGAGCTGTTTTTT.

This clonotype came up many times. This sequence joins TRBV6-1 and TRBJ2-5, with D hard to call. Per germline, CDR1 MNHNS and CDR2 SASEGT. The length of the CDR3 is 15 residues. V lost 6 bases to trimming and J lost 2 bases, with 16 bases between them. This CDR3 reads CASRPPSPGQETQYF. The CDR3 DNA is TGTGCCAGCAGACCTCCGTCCCCCGGACAAGAGACCCAGTACTTC.

This clonotype was counted many times. The chain couples TRBV29-1 to TRBJ2-5, with 11 bases lining up with TRBD2. Germline V gives CDR1 SQVTM, CDR2 ANQGSEA. Trimming took 4 bases from V and 3 from J; bases not matched to a gene: 13. There are 17 residues in the CDR3. This chain's CDR3 is CSVGRASGRSREETQYF. The CDR3 DNA sequence: TGCAGCGTTGGAAGGGCTAGCGGGAGGTCCCGGGAAGAGACCCAGTACTTC. The variable domain in full, completed from reference TRBV29-1 and TRBJ2-5, reads SAVISQKPSRDICQRGTSLTIQCQVDSQVTMMFWYRQQPGQSLTLIATANQGSEATYESGFVIDKFPISRPNLTFSTLTVSNMSPEDSSIYLCSVGRASGRSREETQYFGPGTRLLVL.

This clonotype was detected ten times or more. The junction departs from germline at one end; a sequencing error may be responsible. The chain joins TRBV11-2 to TRBJ2-2; D gene unclear. The V gene's germline CDR1 is SGHAT and CDR2 FQNNGV. The CDR3 length is 14 residues. In nucleotides, the CDR3 is TGTGCCAGCAGTTTAGGTCTGAACACCGGGGAGCTGTTTTTT. It translates to CASSLGLNTGELFF. The complete variable domain, with remaining parts taken from reference TRBV11-2 and TRBJ2-2, reads EAGVAQSPRYKIIEKRQSVAFWCNPISGHATLYWYQQILGQGPKLLIQFQNNGVVDDSQLPKDRFSAERLKGVDSTLKIQPAKLEDSAVYLCASSLGLNTGELFFGEGSRLTVL.

This clonotype has a count of ten or more. V is TRBV2 and J is TRBJ2-7; no definite D call. V was pared by 11 bases and J by 5 bases, with 13 bases between. CDR1 is SNHLY and CDR2 is FYNNEI in the germline V gene. The CDR3 has 11 amino acids. The CDR3 protein is CAGATGNEQYF. For the CDR3, the DNA is TGTGCCGGAGCGACGGGTAACGAGCAGTACTTC.

This sequence joins TRBV5-1 and TRBJ2-7; possibly TRBD2 for D (6 bases). The CDR3 runs 14 residues. CDR1 and CDR2 (germline): SGHRS, YFSETQ. Trimming removed 4 bases at V and 2 bases at J, with 13 bases between. In DNA form, the CDR3 reads TGCGCCAGCAGCCCGTTAGCGGACCCCTACGAGCAGTACTTC. Translation gives CASSPLADPYEQYF.

V gene TRBV15 combines with J gene TRBJ2-7; D is unclear. CDR1 is LNHNV and CDR2 is YYDKDF in the germline V gene (reference sequence). Trimming pared 0 bases from V and 0 bases from J, leaving 6 bases between. CDR3 size: 14 residues. Here the CDR3 reads CATSRDPSSYEQYF. CDR3 DNA sequence: TGTGCCACCAGCAGAGACCCGAGCTCCTACGAGCAGTACTTC.